This T cell receptor (beta chain) emerged from a study of Graves' ophthalmopathy and Graves' hyperthyroidism. The study, taken as a whole, reports: Among thyroid clonotypes expanded above 0.001 frequency, most also appeared in blood.

Hyperthyroidism is called stable when no ophthalmopathy develops within 18 months of follow-up. Hyperthyroidism was new, under 2 months, in patients aged 18 to 65. PBMCs were density-gradient isolated from approximately 10 ml fresh blood. This CDR3 is built from 14 residues. CDR1 and CDR2 from the germline V gene are LNHDA and SQIVND (reference sequence). Trimming shortened V by 7 bases and J by 1 base, and 13 bases separated the two germline ends. There are many counts of this clonotype. As yet, its antigen is unknown. As the template, RNA transcripts were used to amplify TCR beta CDR3 regions. HTBI primers served in a first-round RT-PCR, which a second-round multiplex PCR followed. MiXCR was run by TCRdb on the multiplex PCR reads, yielding one entry per CDR3 protein. In the table there are some 350,000 distinct CDR3 sequences, about 18% of which are singletons.

The source material was peripheral blood. This clonotype was obtained from an adult woman with stable Graves' hyperthyroidism. This chain joins TRBV19 and TRBJ2-5; D call uncertain. The CDR3 bases are TGTGCCAGTAAGTTCTCAGACGTCCAAGAGACCCAGTACTTC. Protein: CASKFSDVQETQYF.